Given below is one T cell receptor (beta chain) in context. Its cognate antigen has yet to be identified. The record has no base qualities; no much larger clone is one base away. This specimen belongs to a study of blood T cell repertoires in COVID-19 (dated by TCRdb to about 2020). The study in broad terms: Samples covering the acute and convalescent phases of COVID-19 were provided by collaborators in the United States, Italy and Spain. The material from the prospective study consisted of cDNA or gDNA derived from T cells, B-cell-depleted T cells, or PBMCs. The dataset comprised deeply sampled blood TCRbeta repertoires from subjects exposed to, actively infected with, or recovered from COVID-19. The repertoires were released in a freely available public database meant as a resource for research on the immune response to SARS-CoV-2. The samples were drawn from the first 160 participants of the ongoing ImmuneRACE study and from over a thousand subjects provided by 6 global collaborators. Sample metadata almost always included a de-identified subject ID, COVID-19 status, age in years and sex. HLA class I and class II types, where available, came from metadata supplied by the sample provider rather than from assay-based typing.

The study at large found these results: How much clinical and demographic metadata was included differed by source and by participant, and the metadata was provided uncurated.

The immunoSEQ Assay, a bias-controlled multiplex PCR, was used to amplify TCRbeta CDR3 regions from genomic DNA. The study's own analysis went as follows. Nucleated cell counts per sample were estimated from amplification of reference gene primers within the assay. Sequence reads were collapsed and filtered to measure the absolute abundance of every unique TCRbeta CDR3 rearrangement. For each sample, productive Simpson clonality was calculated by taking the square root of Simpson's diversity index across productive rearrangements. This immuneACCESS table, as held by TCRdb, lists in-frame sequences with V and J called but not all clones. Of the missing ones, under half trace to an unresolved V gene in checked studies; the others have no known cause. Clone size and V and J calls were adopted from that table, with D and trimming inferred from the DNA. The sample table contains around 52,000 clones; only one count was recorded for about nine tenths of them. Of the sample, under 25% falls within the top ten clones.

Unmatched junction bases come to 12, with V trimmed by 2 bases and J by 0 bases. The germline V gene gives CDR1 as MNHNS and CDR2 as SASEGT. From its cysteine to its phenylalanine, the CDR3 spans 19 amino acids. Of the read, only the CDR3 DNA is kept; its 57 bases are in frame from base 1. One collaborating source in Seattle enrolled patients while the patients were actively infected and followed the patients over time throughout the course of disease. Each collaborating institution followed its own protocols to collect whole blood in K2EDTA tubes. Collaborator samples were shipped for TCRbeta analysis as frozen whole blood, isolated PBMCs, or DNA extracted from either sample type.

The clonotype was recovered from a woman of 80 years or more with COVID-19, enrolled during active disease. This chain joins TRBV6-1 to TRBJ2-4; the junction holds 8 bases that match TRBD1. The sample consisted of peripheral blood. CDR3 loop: CASSEIVKGQDIAKNIQYF. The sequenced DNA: TGTGCCAGCAGTGAAATAGTAAAGGGACAGGATATAGCCAAAAACATTCAGTACTTC.